Here is one TCR beta chain with its context. Its specificity is unknown. This entry is derived from a study of post-analysis software for immune sequencing data. Turning to the study itself: In terms of disease course, relapsing-remitting, secondary progressive and progressive-relapsing multiple sclerosis were included.

Study-level results: Among roughly 5 TRBV segments more frequent in patients than controls were TRBV5-6, TRBV5-1 and TRBV20-1. Those samples that were prepared in the same batch co-clustered strongly by F measure.

V lost 5 bases and J lost 2, with 20 bases in between. There are 17 residues in the CDR3. Unique molecular identifiers tagged the TCR beta cDNA libraries. The T cell input of about 0.85 to 10 million gave approximately 460,000 cDNA molecules. One entry per CDR3 protein, called by TCRdb with MiXCR from the PCR reads. There are hundreds of thousands of distinct CDR3 sequences in the sample; around 64% occur only once, and 10% to 12% lies in the top ten. The chain recombines TRBV12-3 or TRBV12-4 with TRBJ2-3; possibly TRBD2 for D (5 bases). Sequencing was done on a sample of blood. The receptor comes from a girl aged 2-15 years with multiple sclerosis. The CDR3 region is CASSVPRGFGITDTQYF. In nucleotides, the CDR3 is TGTGCCAGCAGTGTCCCTCGTGGCTTCGGGATCACAGATACGCAGTATTTT.